These 14 T cell receptor beta chains share one sample of origin, sequenced in a study of CD8+ T cells in alopecia areata. Isolated RNA was reverse transcribed into cDNA used as the sequencing template. Clones were sequenced by immunoSEQ multiplex PCR, and TCRdb holds only the in-frame ones, with some missing. Among over 150,000 clones, around half were seen once, and the ten largest hold less than 14%. Treatment described: oral pan-JAK inhibitor, 5-10 mg twice daily. Specimen: CD8+ T cells sorted from blood, collected at week 24, from a patient treated with tofacitinib. These receptors originate from a human donor with alopecia areata.

The rearrangement links TRBV10-2 to TRBJ1-2, with 8 bases fitting TRBD1. In germline, CDR1 is WSHSY, CDR2 SAAADI. J was trimmed by 6 bases and V by 3 bases; bases with no gene match: 6. CDR3 length: 14 amino acids. The CDR3: CASSDRGLGDGYTF. The DNA for the CDR3 is TGCGCCAGCAGTGACAGGGGGCTCGGTGATGGCTACACCTTC.

The chain is built from TRBV7-9 and TRBJ2-1; a weak D match, TRBD2 (5 bases). The CDR3 runs 14 residues. The germline V gene has CDR1 SEHNR and CDR2 FQNEAQ (reference sequence). V lost 2 bases and J 6 bases, leaving 11 bases between the germline ends. The CDR3: CASSLTPTINEQFF. The CDR3 bases are TGTGCCAGCAGCTTAACTCCGACTATCAATGAGCAGTTCTTC.

In this sample, this clone turned up a few times. The chain employs TRBV4-1 and TRBJ2-7; D gene ambiguous. Germline V gene lookup returns CDR1 MGHRA and CDR2 YSYEKL. Trimming took 0 bases from V and 7 from J, leaving 7 bases between them. The CDR3 length is 12 residues. The CDR3 DNA reads as TGCGCCAGCAGCCAAGAGGCGAGAGAGCAGTACTTC. This translates into CASSQEAREQYF.

The chain has TRBV27 and TRBJ2-7, with D hard to call. CDR3 length: 13 amino acids. The germline V gene encodes CDR1 MNHEY and CDR2 SMNVEV (reference sequence). V gave up 3 bases and J gave up 3 bases, with 9 bases separating them. The CDR3 coding sequence is TGTGCCAGCAGTTTGCACAGCTACTACGAGCAGTACTTC. As protein: CASSLHSYYEQYF.

The V gene is TRBV27, the J gene TRBJ2-1, with D possibly TRBD2 on 5 matching bases. This CDR3 region has 15 residues. Between the trimmed V and J ends, which lost 6 bases and 8 bases, there was a span of 20 bases. Germline V gene data show CDR1 as MNHEY and CDR2 as SMNVEV (reference sequence). Here the CDR3 DNA reads TGTGCCAGCAGACTCACCGGTCGGGGATGGGATGAGCAGTTCTTC. Its translation: CASRLTGRGWDEQFF.

The chain is built from TRBV13 and TRBJ1-5; TRBD1 might be the D (6 bases). CDR3 size: 16 residues. V lost 3 bases, J lost 3 bases, and 15 bases lay in between. Germline values: CDR1 PRHDT, CDR2 FYEKMQ (reference sequence). The CDR3 sequence: CASSFSEQGFNQPQHF. In DNA form, the CDR3 reads TGTGCCAGCAGCTTTAGTGAACAGGGCTTCAATCAGCCCCAGCATTTT.

As to this clone: In the same sample, other DNA sequences code for this CDR3. The chain uses TRBV5-1 and TRBJ1-5; D remains ambiguous. The CDR3 covers 14 residues. Trimming took 0 bases from V and 4 from J, leaving 8 bases between them. The V gene's germline CDR1 is SGHRS and CDR2 YFSETQ. The CDR3, as DNA: TGCGCCAGCAGCTTGGAGGGAGGGAATCAGCCCCAGCATTTT. It translates to CASSLEGGNQPQHF.

The chain employs TRBV4-3 and TRBJ2-2, with a weak D call TRBD1 (6 bases). The germline V gene encodes CDR1 LGHNA and CDR2 YSLEER. The V end was cut by 5 bases, the J end by 7 bases, with 14 bases between. The CDR3 runs to 14 residues. This CDR3 reads CASSATTGNGELFF. The CDR3 coding sequence is TGCGCCAGCAGCGCCACGACAGGCAACGGGGAGCTGTTTTTT.

The rearrangement joins TRBV30 to TRBJ2-5, with 12 bases matching TRBD2. Germline CDR1 is GTSNPN and CDR2 is SVGIG (reference sequence). This CDR3 has 16 residues. Trimming took 7 bases from V and 5 from J; bases not matched to a gene: 14. CDR3 sequence: CASRLAGGQFSETQYF. CDR3 in DNA: TGTGCCTCACGGCTAGCGGGGGGGCAGTTCTCGGAGACCCAGTACTTC.

The chain has TRBV30 and TRBJ1-2; D might be TRBD1 (5 bases). From germline, CDR1 is GTSNPN and CDR2 SVGIG (reference sequence). V was trimmed by 4 bases and J by 2 bases, leaving 14 bases between them. CDR3 length equals 14 residues. The CDR3 loop is CAWNEDNDNYGYTF. The DNA of the CDR3 is TGTGCCTGGAATGAGGACAACGACAACTATGGCTACACCTTC.

This clone was counted only a few times. The chain employs TRBV12-5 and TRBJ1-1; D unclear. The V and J ends lost 7 bases and 1 base respectively, with 13 bases between them. The CDR3 loop spans 14 amino acids. CDR1 is LGHNT and CDR2 is FRNRAP in the germline V gene. CDR3 coding DNA: TGTGCTAGTGCCCCGGGTAGTCCGAACACTGAAGCTTTCTTT. It is translated as CASAPGSPNTEAFF.

In its sample, this clone was seen a few times. The genes are TRBV12-5 and TRBJ1-2; possibly TRBD1 for D (5 bases). Looked up from germline, CDR1 is LGHNT and CDR2 is FRNRAP. The ends were cut back, 4 bases at V and 6 bases at J, with 15 bases in the middle. The length of the CDR3 is 14 residues. CDR3 amino acids: CASGSYRGADGYTF. As DNA, the CDR3 is TGTGCTAGTGGTTCTTATAGGGGCGCTGATGGCTACACCTTC.

This chain connects TRBV13 to TRBJ2-1; 7 bases are a match to TRBD2. This CDR3 comprises 13 residues. The germline gives CDR1 PRHDT, CDR2 FYEKMQ (reference sequence). Trimming at V came to 5 bases and at J to 9 bases, leaving 7 bases not matched to a gene. CDR3 in DNA: TGTGCCAGCAGCGCCCGGGGGGTTAGTGAGCAGTTCTTC. Amino acids: CASSARGVSEQFF.

The chain links TRBV5-5 to TRBJ2-3, with D perhaps matching TRBD2 (7 bases). The V gene's germline CDR1 is SGHKS and CDR2 YYEKEE (reference sequence). The germline V and J ends were trimmed by 5 bases and 5 bases, with 18 bases remaining between them. The CDR3 loop spans 15 amino acids. CDR3: CASRPAVGGRDTQYF. The CDR3 region has the DNA TGTGCCAGCAGACCGGCGGTCGGGGGGCGAGATACGCAGTATTTT.